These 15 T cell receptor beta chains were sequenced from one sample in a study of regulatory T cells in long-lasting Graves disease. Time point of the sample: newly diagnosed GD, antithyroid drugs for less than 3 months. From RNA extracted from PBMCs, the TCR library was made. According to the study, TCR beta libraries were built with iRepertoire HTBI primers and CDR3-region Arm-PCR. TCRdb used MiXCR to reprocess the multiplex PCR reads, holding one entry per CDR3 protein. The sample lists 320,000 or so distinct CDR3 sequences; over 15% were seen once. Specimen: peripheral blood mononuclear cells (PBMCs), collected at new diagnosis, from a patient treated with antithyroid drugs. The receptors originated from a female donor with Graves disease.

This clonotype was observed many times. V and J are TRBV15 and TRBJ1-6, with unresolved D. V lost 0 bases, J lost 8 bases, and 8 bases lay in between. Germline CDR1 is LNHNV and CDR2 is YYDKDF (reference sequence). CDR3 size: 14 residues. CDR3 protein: CATSRDRIDSPLHF. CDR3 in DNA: TGTGCCACCAGCAGAGATCGGATAGATTCACCCCTCCACTTT.

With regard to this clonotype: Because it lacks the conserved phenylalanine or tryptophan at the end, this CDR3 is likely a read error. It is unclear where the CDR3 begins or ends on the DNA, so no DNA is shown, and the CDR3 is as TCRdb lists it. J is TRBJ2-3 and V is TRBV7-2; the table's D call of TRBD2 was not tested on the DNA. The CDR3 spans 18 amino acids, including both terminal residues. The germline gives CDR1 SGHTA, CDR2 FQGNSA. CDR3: CASSLRATSGGFTDTQYV.

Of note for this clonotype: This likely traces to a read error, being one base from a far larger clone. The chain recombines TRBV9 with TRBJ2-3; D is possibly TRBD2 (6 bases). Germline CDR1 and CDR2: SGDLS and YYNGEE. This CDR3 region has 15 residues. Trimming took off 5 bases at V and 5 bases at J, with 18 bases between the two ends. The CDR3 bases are TGTGCCAGCAGTTCCCCGGTACTAGCAGGAGATACGCAGTATTTT. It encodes CASSSPVLAGDTQYF.

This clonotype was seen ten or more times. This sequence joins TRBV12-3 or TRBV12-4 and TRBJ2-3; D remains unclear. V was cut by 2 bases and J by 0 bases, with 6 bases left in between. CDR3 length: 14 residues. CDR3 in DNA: TGTGCCAGCAGTTTACAGTCTAGCACAGATACGCAGTATTTT. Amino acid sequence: CASSLQSSTDTQYF.

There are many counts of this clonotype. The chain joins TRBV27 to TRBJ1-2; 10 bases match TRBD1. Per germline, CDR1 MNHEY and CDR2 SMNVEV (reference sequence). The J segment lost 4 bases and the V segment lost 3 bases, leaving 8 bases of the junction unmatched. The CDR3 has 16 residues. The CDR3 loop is CASSFQSGTGVYGYTF. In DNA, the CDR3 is TGTGCCAGCAGTTTCCAATCCGGGACAGGGGTCTATGGCTACACCTTC.

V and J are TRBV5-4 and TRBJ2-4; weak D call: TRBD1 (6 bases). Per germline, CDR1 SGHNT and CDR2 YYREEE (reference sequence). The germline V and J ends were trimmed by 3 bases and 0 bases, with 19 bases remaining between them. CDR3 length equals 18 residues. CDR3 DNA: TGTGCCAGCAGCTGGGGTGACATAGGGGGTTTAGCCAAAAACATTCAGTACTTC. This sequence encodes CASSWGDIGGLAKNIQYF.

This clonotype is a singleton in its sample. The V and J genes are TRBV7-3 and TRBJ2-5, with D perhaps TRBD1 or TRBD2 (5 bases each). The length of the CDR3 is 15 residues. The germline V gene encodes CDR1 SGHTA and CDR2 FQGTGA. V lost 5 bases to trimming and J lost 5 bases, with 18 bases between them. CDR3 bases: TGTGCCAGCAGCCAGGTGGGGGTTGAGAAGGAGACCCAGTACTTC. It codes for CASSQVGVEKETQYF.

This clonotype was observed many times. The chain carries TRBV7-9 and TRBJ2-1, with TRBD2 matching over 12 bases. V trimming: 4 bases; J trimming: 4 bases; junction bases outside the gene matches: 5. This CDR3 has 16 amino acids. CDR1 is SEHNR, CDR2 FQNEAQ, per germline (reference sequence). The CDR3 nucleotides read TGTGCCAGCAGCTCTAGGACTAGCGGGATATACAATGAGCAGTTCTTC. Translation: CASSSRTSGIYNEQFF.

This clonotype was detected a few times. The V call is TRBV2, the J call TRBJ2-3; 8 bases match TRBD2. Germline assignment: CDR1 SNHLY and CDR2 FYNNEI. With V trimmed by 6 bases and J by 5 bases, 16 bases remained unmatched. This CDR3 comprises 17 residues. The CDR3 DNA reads TGTGCCAGCAGCCAAGTGGGTCGAGCGGGAGAGGGAGATACGCAGTATTTT. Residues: CASSQVGRAGEGDTQYF. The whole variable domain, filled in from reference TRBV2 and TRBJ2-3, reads EPEVTQTPSHQVTQMGQEVILRCVPISNHLYFYWYRQILGQKVEFLVSFYNNEISEKSEIFDDQFSVERPDGSNFTLKIRSTKLEDSAMYFCASSQVGRAGEGDTQYFGPGTRLTVL.

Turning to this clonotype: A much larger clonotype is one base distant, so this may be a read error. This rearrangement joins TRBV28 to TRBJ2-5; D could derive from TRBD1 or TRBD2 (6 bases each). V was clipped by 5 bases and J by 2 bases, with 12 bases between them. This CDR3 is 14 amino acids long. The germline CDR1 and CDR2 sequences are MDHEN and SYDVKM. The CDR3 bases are TGTGCCAGCAGTAAGGGGGGACGGCAAGAGACCCAGTACTTC. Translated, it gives CASSKGGRQETQYF.

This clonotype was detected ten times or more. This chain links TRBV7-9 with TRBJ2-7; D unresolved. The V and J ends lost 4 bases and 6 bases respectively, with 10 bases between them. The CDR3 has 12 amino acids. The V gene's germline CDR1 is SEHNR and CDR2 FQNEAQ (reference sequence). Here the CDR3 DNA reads TGTGCCAGCAGCTCAGGACCTCCCGAGCAGTACTTC. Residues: CASSSGPPEQYF. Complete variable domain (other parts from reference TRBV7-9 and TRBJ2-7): DTGVSQNPRHKITKRGQNVTFRCDPISEHNRLYWYRQTLGQGPEFLTYFQNEAQLEKSRLLSDRFSAERPKGSFSTLEIQRTEQGDSAMYLCASSSGPPEQYFGPGTRLTVT.

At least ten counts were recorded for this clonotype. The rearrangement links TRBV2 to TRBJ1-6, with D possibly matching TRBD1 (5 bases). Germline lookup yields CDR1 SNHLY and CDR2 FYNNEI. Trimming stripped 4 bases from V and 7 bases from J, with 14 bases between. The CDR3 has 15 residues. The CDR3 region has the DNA TGTGCCAGCAGTGCCGGGGCCTCCGGGAATTCACCCCTCCACTTT. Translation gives CASSAGASGNSPLHF. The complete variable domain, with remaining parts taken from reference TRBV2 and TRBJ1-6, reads EPEVTQTPSHQVTQMGQEVILRCVPISNHLYFYWYRQILGQKVEFLVSFYNNEISEKSEIFDDQFSVERPDGSNFTLKIRSTKLEDSAMYFCASSAGASGNSPLHFGNGTRLTVT.

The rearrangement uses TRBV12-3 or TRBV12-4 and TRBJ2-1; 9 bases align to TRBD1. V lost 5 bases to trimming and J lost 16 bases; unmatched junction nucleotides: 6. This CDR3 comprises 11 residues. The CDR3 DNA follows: TGTGCCAGCAGTGCAAGGACAGGGGTTTTCTTC. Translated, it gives CASSARTGVFF.

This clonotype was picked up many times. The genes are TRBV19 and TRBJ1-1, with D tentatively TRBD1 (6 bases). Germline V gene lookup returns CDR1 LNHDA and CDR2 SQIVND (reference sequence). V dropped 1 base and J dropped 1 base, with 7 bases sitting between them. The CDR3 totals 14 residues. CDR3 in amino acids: CASSIAGANTEAFF. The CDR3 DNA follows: TGTGCCAGTAGTATAGCGGGGGCGAACACTGAAGCTTTCTTT.

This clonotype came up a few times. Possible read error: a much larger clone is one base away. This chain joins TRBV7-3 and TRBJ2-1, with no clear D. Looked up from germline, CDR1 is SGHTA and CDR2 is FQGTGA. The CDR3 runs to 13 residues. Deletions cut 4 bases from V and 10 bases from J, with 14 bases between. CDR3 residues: CASSSLGGAEQFF. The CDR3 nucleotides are TGTGCCAGCAGCTCCCTTGGCGGCGCCGAGCAGTTCTTC.